The TCR beta chain under discussion was sequenced for a study of blood T cell repertoires in COVID-19. The overall study: Sites in the United States, Italy and Spain provided acute and convalescent COVID-19 samples. PBMCs, B-cell-depleted T cells, or T cells provided the cDNA or gDNA that made up the material.

Original handling: Cell counts per sample came from amplifying reference gene primers. The table came from immunoSEQ multiplex PCR; TCRdb's copy has only in-frame clones and leaves some out. Clonal size and the V and J genes are those of that table, whereas D and trimming came from the DNA. Among under 100,000 clones listed, approximately 87% were seen once. The CDR3 length is 17 residues. The germline V gene has CDR1 MDHEN and CDR2 SYDVKM. V shed 5 bases, J shed 0 bases, and the junction held 8 bases outside the gene matches. The sequencing input was peripheral blood. The rearrangement links TRBV28 to TRBJ2-1; 9 positions agree with TRBD2. This clonotype originated in a human donor in a cohort sampled during active COVID-19. This CDR3 is CASSHSGLARSYNEQFF. Written as DNA, the CDR3 is TGTGCCAGCAGTCACTCGGGACTAGCTCGCTCCTACAATGAGCAGTTCTTC.